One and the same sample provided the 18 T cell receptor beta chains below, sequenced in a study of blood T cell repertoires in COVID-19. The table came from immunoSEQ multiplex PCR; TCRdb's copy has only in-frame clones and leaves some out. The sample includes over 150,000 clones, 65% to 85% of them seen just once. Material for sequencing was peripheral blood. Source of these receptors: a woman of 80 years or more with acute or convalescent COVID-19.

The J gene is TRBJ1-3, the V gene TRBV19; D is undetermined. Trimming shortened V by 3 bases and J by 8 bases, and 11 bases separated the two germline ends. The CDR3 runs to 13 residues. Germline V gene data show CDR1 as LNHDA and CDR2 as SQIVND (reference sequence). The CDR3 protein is CASSIQKRDTIYF. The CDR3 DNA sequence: TGTGCCAGTAGTATCCAAAAGCGGGACACCATATATTTT.

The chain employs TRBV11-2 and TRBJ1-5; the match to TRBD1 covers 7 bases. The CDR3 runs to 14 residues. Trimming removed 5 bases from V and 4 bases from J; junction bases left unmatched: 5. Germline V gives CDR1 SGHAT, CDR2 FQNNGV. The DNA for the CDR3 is TGTGCCAGCAGCCCCGGGACAGCAAATCAGCCCCAGCATTTT. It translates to CASSPGTANQPQHF.

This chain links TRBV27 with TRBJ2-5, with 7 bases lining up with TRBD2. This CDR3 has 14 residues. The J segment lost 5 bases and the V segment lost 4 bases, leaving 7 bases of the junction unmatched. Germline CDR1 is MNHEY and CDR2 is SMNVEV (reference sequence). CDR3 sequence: CASSWTAGGETQYF. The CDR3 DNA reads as TGTGCCAGCAGTTGGACCGCCGGGGGGGAGACCCAGTACTTC.

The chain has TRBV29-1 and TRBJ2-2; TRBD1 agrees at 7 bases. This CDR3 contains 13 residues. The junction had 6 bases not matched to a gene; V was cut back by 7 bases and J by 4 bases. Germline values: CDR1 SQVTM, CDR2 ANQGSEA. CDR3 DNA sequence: TGCAGCGCTGGACAGGAGAGCACCGGGGAGCTGTTTTTT. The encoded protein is CSAGQESTGELFF.

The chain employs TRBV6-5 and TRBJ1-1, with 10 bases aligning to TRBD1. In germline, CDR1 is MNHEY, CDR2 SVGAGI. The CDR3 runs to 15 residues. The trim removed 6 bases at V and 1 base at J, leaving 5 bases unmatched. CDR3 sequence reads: CASRKGDRGNTEAFF. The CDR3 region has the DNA TGTGCCAGCAGAAAAGGGGACAGGGGGAACACTGAAGCTTTCTTT.

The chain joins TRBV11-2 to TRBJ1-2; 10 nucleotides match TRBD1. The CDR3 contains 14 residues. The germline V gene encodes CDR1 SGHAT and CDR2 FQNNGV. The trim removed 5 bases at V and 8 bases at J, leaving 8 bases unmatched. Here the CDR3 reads CASSTRQGAEGYTF. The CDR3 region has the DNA TGTGCCAGCAGCACTCGACAGGGGGCGGAAGGCTACACCTTC.

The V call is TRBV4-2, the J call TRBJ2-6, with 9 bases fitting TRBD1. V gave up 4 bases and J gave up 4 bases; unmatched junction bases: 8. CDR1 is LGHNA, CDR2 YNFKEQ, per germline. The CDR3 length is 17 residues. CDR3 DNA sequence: TGTGCCAGCAGCCGGGACAGGGCCCTTAGCGGGGCCAACGTCCTGACTTTC. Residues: CASSRDRALSGANVLTF.

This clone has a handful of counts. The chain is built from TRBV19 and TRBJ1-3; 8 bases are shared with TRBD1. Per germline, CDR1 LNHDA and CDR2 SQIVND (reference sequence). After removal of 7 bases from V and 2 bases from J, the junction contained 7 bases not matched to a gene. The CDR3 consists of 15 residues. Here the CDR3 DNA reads TGTGCCAGTATCACAGGACAGGGCCCTGGAAACACCATATATTTT. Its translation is CASITGQGPGNTIYF.

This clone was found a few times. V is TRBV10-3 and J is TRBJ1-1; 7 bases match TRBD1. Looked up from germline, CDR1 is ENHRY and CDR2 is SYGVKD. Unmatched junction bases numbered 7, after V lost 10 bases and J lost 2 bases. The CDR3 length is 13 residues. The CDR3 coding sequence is TGTGCCACCGAACAGGGGAAAAACACTGAAGCTTTCTTT. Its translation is CATEQGKNTEAFF.

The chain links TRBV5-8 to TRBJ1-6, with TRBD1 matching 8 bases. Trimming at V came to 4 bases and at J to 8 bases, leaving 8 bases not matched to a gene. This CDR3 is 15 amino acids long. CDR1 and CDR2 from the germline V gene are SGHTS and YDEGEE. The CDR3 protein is CASSTGTGLYSPLHF. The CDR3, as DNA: TGTGCCAGCAGCACCGGGACAGGACTTTATTCACCCCTCCACTTT.

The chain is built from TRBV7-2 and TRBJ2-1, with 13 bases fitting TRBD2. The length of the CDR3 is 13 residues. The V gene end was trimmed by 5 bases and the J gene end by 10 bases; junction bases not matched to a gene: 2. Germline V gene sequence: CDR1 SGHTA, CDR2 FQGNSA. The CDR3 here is CASSPGLAGEQFF. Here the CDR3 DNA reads TGTGCCAGCAGCCCGGGACTAGCGGGGGAGCAGTTCTTC.

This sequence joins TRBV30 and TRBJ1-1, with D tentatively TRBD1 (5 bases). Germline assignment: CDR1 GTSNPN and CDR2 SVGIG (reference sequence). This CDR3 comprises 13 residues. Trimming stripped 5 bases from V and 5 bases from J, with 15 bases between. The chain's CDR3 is CAWAWGVGTEAFF. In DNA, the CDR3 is TGTGCCTGGGCGTGGGGGGTTGGTACTGAAGCTTTCTTT. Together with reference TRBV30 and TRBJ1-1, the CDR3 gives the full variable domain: SQTIHQWPATLVQPVGSPLSLECTVEGTSNPNLYWYRQAAGRGLQLLFYSVGIGQISSEVPQNLSASRPQDRQFILSSKKLLLSDSGFYLCAWAWGVGTEAFFGQGTRLTVV.

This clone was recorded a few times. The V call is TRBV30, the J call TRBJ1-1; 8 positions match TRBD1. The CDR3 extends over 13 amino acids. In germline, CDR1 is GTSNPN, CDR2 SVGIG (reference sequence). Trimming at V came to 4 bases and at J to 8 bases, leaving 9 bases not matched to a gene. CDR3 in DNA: TGTGCCTGGACCTTCGGACAGGGAAGAGAAGCTTTCTTT. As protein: CAWTFGQGREAFF.

Here the CDR3 DNA reads TGTGCCAGCAGTTACGACCGGAGGGGAACAGATACGCAGTATTTT. It translates to CASSYDRRGTDTQYF. The V gene is TRBV7-9, the J gene TRBJ2-3, with D perhaps matching TRBD2 (6 bases). The CDR3 runs to 15 residues. Trimming left V 6 bases short and J 3 bases short, with 16 bases between. CDR1 is SEHNR and CDR2 is FQNEAQ in the germline V gene (reference sequence). The full variable domain, its missing parts supplied by reference TRBV7-9 and TRBJ2-3, is DTGVSQNPRHKITKRGQNVTFRCDPISEHNRLYWYRQTLGQGPEFLTYFQNEAQLEKSRLLSDRFSAERPKGSFSTLEIQRTEQGDSAMYLCASSYDRRGTDTQYFGPGTRLTVL.

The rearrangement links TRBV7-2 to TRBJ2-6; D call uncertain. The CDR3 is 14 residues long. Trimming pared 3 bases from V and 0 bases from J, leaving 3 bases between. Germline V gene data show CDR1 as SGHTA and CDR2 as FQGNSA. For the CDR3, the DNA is TGTGCCAGCAGCTTGGCCTCTGGGGCCAACGTCCTGACTTTC. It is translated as CASSLASGANVLTF. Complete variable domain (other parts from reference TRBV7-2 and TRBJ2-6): GAGVSQSPSNKVTEKGKDVELRCDPISGHTALYWYRQSLGQGLEFLIYFQGNSAPDKSGLPSDRFSAERTGGSVSTLTIQRTQQEDSAVYLCASSLASGANVLTFGAGSRLTVL.

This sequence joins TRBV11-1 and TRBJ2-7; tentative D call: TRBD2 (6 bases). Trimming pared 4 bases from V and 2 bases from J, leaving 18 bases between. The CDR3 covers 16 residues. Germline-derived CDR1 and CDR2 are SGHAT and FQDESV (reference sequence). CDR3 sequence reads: CASSSYPSGRTYEQYF. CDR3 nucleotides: TGTGCCAGCAGCTCATACCCCTCCGGGAGAACCTACGAGCAGTACTTC.

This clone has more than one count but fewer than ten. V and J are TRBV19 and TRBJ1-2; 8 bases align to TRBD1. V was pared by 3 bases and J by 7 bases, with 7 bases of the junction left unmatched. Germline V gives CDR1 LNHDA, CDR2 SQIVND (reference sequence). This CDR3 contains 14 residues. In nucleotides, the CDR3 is TGTGCCAGTAGTATGGCCCAGGGGGCAGGTGGCTACACCTTC. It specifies CASSMAQGAGGYTF.

The CDR3 sequence: CASSPLDRGQTAGYTF. In DNA form, the CDR3 reads TGTGCCAGTAGCCCACTTGACAGGGGGCAGACGGCTGGCTACACCTTC. This chain connects TRBV19 to TRBJ1-2, with 10 bases identical to TRBD1. CDR1 is LNHDA and CDR2 is SQIVND in the germline V gene (reference sequence). The ends lost 6 bases at V and 7 bases at J; junction bases unmatched: 14. The CDR3 extends over 16 amino acids.